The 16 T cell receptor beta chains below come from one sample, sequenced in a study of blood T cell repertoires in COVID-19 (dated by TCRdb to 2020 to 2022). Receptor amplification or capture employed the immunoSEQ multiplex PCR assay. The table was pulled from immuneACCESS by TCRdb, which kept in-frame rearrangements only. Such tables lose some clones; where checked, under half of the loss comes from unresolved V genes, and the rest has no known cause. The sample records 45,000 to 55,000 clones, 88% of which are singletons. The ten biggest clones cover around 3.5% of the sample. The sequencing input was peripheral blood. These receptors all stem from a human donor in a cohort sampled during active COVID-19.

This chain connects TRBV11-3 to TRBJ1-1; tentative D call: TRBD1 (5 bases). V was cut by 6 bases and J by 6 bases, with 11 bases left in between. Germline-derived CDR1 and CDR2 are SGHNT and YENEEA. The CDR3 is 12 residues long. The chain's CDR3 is CASSSRESEAFF. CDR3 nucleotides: TGTGCCAGCAGTTCCAGGGAATCTGAAGCTTTCTTT.

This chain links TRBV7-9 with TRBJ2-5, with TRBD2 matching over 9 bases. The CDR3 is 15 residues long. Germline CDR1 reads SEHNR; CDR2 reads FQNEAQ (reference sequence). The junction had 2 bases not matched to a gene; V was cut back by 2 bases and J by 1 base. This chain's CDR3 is CASSLSLAGQETQYF. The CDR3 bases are TGTGCCAGCAGCTTATCACTAGCGGGCCAAGAGACCCAGTACTTC.

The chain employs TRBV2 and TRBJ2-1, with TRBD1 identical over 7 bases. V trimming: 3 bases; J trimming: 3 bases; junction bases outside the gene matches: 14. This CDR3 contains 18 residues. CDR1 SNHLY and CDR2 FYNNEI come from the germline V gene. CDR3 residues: CASSDGDSIRGSYNEQFF. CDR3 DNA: TGTGCCAGCAGTGACGGGGACAGTATACGAGGAAGCTACAATGAGCAGTTCTTC.

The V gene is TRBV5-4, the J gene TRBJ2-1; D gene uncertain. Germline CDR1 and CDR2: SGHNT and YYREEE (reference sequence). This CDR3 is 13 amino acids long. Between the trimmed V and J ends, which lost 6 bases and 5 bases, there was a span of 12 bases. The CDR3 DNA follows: TGTGCCAGCACCGAAACACCAAACAATGAGCAGTTCTTC. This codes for CASTETPNNEQFF.

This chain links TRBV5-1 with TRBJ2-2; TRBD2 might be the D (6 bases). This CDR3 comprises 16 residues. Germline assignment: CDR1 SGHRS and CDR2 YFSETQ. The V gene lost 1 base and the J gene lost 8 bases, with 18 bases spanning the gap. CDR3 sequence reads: CASSLSLAGGGGELFF. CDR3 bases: TGCGCCAGCAGCTTGTCACTAGCAGGCGGAGGAGGGGAGCTGTTTTTT.

The CDR3 reads CASRTVPNTGELFF. CDR3 nucleotide sequence: TGCGCCAGCAGAACGGTTCCCAACACCGGGGAGCTGTTTTTT. The chain recombines TRBV5-1 with TRBJ2-2; D not resolved. V lost 5 bases and J lost 2, with 10 bases in between. The CDR3 consists of 14 residues. Germline-derived CDR1 and CDR2 are SGHRS and YFSETQ.

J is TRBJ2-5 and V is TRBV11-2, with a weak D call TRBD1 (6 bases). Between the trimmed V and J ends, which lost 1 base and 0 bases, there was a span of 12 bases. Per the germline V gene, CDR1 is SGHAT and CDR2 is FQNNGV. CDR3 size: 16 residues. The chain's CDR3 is CASSLGGGVNQETQYF. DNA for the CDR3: TGTGCCAGCAGCTTAGGAGGGGGAGTTAACCAAGAGACCCAGTACTTC.

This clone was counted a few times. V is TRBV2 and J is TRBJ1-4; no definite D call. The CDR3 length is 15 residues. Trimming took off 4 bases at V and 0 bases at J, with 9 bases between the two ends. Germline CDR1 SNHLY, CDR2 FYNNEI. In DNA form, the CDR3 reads TGTGCCAGCAGTGGGGCCCGCGCAACTAATGAAAAACTGTTTTTT. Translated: CASSGARATNEKLFF.

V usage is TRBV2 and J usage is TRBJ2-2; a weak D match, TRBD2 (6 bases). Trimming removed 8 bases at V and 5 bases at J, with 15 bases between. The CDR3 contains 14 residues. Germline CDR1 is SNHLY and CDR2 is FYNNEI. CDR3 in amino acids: CASHPGVGTGELFF. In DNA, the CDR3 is TGTGCCAGCCATCCGGGGGTGGGAACCGGGGAGCTGTTTTTT.

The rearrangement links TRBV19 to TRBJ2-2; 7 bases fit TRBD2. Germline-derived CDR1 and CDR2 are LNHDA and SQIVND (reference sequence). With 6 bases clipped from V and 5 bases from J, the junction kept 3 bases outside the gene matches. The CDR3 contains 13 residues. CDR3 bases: TGTGCCAGTAGGCGGGAGAGTACCGGGGAGCTGTTTTTT. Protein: CASRRESTGELFF.

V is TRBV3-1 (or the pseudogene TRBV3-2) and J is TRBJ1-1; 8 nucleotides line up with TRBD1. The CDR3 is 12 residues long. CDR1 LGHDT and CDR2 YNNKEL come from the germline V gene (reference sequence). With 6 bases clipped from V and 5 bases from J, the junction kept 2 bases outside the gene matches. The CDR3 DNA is TGTGCCAGCAGTCGACAGGGGACTGAAGCTTTCTTT. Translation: CASSRQGTEAFF.

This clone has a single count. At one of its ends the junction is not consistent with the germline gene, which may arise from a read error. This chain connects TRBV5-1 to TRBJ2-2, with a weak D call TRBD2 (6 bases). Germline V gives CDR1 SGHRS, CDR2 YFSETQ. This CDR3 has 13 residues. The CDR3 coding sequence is TGCGCCAGCAGCTTGCGCGGGATCGGGGAGCTGCTTTTT. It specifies CASSLRGIGELLF.

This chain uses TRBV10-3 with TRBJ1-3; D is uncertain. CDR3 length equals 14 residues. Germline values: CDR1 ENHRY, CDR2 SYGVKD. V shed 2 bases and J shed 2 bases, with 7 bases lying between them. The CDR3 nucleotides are TGTGCCATCAGTGAGCCGCGGGCTGGAAACACCATATATTTT. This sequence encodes CAISEPRAGNTIYF.

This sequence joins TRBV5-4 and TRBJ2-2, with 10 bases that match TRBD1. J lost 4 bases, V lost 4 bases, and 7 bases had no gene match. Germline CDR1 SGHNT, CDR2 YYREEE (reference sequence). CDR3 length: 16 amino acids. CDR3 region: CASSARQGAVTGELFF. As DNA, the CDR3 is TGTGCCAGCAGCGCCCGACAGGGGGCAGTCACCGGGGAGCTGTTTTTT. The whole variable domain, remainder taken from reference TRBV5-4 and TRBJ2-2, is ETGVTQSPTHLIKTRGQQVTLRCSSQSGHNTVSWYQQALGQGPQFIFQYYREEENGRGNFPPRFSGLQFPNYSSELNVNALELDDSALYLCASSARQGAVTGELFFGEGSRLTVL.

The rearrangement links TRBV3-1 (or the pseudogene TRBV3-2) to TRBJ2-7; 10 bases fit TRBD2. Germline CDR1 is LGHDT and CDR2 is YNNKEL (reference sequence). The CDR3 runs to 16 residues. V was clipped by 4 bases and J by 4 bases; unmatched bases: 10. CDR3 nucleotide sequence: TGTGCCAGCAGCCGAACATCTAGCGGGGGTGATTACGAGCAGTACTTC. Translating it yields CASSRTSSGGDYEQYF.

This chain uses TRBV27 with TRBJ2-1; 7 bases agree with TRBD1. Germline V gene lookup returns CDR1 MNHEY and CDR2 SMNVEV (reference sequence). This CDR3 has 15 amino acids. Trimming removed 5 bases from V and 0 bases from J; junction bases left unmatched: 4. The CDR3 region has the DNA TGTGCCAGCAGTCCCCGGGACAGCTCCTACAATGAGCAGTTCTTC. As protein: CASSPRDSSYNEQFF.